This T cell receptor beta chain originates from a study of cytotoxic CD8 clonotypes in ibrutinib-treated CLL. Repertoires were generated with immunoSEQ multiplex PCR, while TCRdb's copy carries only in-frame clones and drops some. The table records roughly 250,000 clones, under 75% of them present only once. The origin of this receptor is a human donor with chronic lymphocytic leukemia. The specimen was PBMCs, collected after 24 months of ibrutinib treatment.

CDR3 coding DNA: TGTGCCAGCAGCAAAACTAGCGGGGGCTACAATGAGCAGTTCTTC. Translating gives CASSKTSGGYNEQFF. The chain is built from TRBV7-3 and TRBJ2-1, with 11 bases that match TRBD2. CDR1 is SGHTA, CDR2 FQGTGA, per germline. The CDR3 extends over 15 amino acids. Germline trimming cut 5 bases from V and 3 bases from J; bases unmatched to any gene: 3.